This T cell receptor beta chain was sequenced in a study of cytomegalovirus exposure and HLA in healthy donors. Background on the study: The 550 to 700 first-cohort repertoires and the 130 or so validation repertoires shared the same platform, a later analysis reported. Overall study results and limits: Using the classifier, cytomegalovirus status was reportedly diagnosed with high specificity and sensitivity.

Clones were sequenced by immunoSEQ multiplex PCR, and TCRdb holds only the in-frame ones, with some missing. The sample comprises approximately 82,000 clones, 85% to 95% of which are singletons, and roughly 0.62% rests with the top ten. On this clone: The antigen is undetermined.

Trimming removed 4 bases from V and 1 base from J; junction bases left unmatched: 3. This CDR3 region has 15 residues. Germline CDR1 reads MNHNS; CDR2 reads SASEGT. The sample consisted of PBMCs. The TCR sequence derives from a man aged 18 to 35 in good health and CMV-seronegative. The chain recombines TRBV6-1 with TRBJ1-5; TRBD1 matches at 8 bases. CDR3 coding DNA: TGTGCCAGCAGTGGTGCAGGGGGCAGCAATCAGCCCCAGCATTTT. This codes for CASSGAGGSNQPQHF.